The following is a TCR beta chain sequence with its context. The record originates from a study of blood T cell repertoires in COVID-19. Study summary: Italy, Spain and the United States were the sources of the convalescent and acute COVID-19 samples.

Germline V gives CDR1 SGDLS, CDR2 YYNGEE. V was shortened by 5 bases and J by 8 bases, with 13 bases between the two germline ends. This CDR3 region has 13 residues. Some clones are missing from TCRdb's copy, which holds only in-frame ones; the method was immunoSEQ multiplex PCR. Of about 360,000 clones in the sample, approximately 86% are singletons; the top ten hold about 7%. The gene calls are TRBV9 and TRBJ2-2, with D perhaps matching TRBD1 (5 bases). Material: peripheral blood. This clonotype was obtained from a woman aged 55-70 years with COVID-19, enrolled during active disease. The CDR3 reads CASRTQGYGELFF. In DNA, the CDR3 is TGTGCCAGCAGAACGCAGGGATATGGGGAGCTGTTTTTT.